This is a list of T cell receptor beta chains from one sample in a study of CD8 T cells in ankylosing spondylitis. TCRdb re-derived calls from the 5' RACE reads in MiXCR, one entry per CDR3 protein. The data show around 320,000 distinct CDR3 sequences, less than 25% seen once. The sequencing input was blood, either unsorted or a sorted T cell fraction (not recorded which). The receptor set was obtained from a female donor with ankylosing spondylitis or in good health (not recorded which). Each CDR3 is given with its conserved first and last residue. The D gene is left open where the match is weak. Not every row has a clone size; where given, it reads once, few, many or a size class.

j_call: TRBJ2-6
v_call: TRBV4-3
clone_size: .
d_call: .
cdr3_nt: TGCGCCAGCAGCCAAGATCGAATCCCTGGGGCCAACGTCCTGACTTTC
cdr3_aa: CASSQDRIPGANVLTF

j_call: TRBJ1-2
v_call: TRBV19
clone_size: few
d_call: .
cdr3_nt: TGTGCCAGTACTCCCCGACGGGGGGGGTCTCTTCCCGGCTACACCTTC
cdr3_aa: CASTPRRGGSLPGYTF

j_call: TRBJ2-1
v_call: TRBV7-6
clone_size: few
d_call: TRBD2
cdr3_nt: TGTGCCAGCAGCTTATCGTGGACTAGCGGGGCCTACTACAATGAGCAGTTCTTC
cdr3_aa: CASSLSWTSGAYYNEQFF

j_call: TRBJ2-3
v_call: TRBV29-1
clone_size: .
d_call: .
cdr3_nt: TGCAGCGTTGGGCTAGCTCTAAGCACAGATACGCAGTATTTT
cdr3_aa: CSVGLALSTDTQYF

j_call: TRBJ2-3
v_call: TRBV15
clone_size: .
d_call: .
cdr3_nt: TGTGCCACCAGCAGAGATAAGGGAGGCAGCACAGATACGCAGTTTTTT
cdr3_aa: CATSRDKGGSTDTQFF

j_call: TRBJ1-6
v_call: TRBV20-1
clone_size: many
d_call: TRBD1
cdr3_nt: TGCAGTGCTAATAGGGGACAGGGGTTCCCACCCCTCCACTTT
cdr3_aa: CSANRGQGFPPLHF

j_call: TRBJ2-7
v_call: TRBV20-1
clone_size: many
d_call: TRBD2
cdr3_nt: TGCAGTGCTGGGACTAGCGGGAACGAGCAGTACTTC
cdr3_aa: CSAGTSGNEQYF

j_call: TRBJ2-3
v_call: TRBV20-1
clone_size: few
d_call: .
cdr3_nt: TGCAGTGCCCCGACAGGGCAGGGTTGGGGGGGCACAGATACGCAGTATTTT
cdr3_aa: CSAPTGQGWGGTDTQYF

j_call: TRBJ2-1
v_call: TRBV18
clone_size: many
d_call: TRBD2
cdr3_nt: TGTGCCAGCAGTCCGACTAGCGGGAGTTACAATGAGCAGTTCTTC
cdr3_aa: CASSPTSGSYNEQFF

j_call: TRBJ1-1
v_call: TRBV6-4
clone_size: .
d_call: .
cdr3_nt: TGTGCCAGCAGTGTCGAGGTCGCCGATGAAGCTTTCTTT
cdr3_aa: CASSVEVADEAFF

j_call: TRBJ1-1
v_call: TRBV20-1
clone_size: .
d_call: .
cdr3_nt: TGCAGTGCTAGCGCCTTCGGGAACACTGAAGCTTTCTTT
cdr3_aa: CSASAFGNTEAFF

j_call: TRBJ2-1
v_call: TRBV18
clone_size: .
d_call: .
cdr3_nt: TGTGCCAGCTCAGATACTAGCCAGCATGAGCAGTTCTTC
cdr3_aa: CASSDTSQHEQFF

j_call: TRBJ1-1
v_call: TRBV4-2
clone_size: many
d_call: .
cdr3_nt: TGTGCCAGCAGCCTAGAGAGGGCTGAAGCTTTCTTT
cdr3_aa: CASSLERAEAFF

j_call: TRBJ2-3
v_call: TRBV20-1
clone_size: .
d_call: TRBD1
cdr3_nt: TGCAGTGCTAGAGGGACAGGGGGATCAGATACGCAGTATTTT
cdr3_aa: CSARGTGGSDTQYF

j_call: TRBJ2-1
v_call: TRBV19
clone_size: few
d_call: .
cdr3_nt: TGTGCCAGTAGTATCAGGGAGAGTAATGAGCAGTTCTTC
cdr3_aa: CASSIRESNEQFF

j_call: TRBJ2-3
v_call: TRBV9
clone_size: .
d_call: .
cdr3_nt: TGTGCCAGCAGCGTAAACGGGGTTCCACCTGATACGCAGTATTTT
cdr3_aa: CASSVNGVPPDTQYF

j_call: TRBJ1-3
v_call: TRBV10-3
clone_size: many
d_call: .
cdr3_nt: TGTGCCATCCGGGACCACCGGGACACCATATATTTT
cdr3_aa: CAIRDHRDTIYF

j_call: TRBJ2-7
v_call: TRBV24-1
clone_size: many
d_call: .
cdr3_nt: TGTGCCACCCCTTACCGGCCTAGGGCCTACGAGCAGTACTTC
cdr3_aa: CATPYRPRAYEQYF